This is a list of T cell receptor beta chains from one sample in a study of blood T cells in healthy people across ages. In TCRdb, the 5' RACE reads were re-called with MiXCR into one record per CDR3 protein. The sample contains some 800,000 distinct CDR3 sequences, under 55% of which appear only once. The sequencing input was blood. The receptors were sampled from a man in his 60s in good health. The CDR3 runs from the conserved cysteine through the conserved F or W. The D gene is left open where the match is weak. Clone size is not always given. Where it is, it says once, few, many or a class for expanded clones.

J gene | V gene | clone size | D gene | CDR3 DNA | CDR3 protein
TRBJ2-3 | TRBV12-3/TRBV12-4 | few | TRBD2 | TGTGCCAGCAGTTTAGGGACTAGCGGGGGACCTAGCACAGATACGCAGTATTTT | CASSLGTSGGPSTDTQYF
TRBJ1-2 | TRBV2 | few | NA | TGTGCCAGCAGTGAGGCCGAGGAGTTGAACTATGGCTACACCTTC | CASSEAEELNYGYTF
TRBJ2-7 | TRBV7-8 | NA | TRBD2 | TGTGCCAGCCGGGACTACCTCTACGAGCAGTACTTC | CASRDYLYEQYF
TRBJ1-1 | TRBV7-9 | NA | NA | TGTGCCAGCAGCTTAACCGGGACAAACCAAGCTTTCTTT | CASSLTGTNQAFF
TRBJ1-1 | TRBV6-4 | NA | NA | TGTGCCAGCCGCCACAACCTCACTGAAGCTTTCTTT | CASRHNLTEAFF
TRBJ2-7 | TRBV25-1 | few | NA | TGTGCCAGCAGCCCGGGACTCACCGGGCAGTACTTC | CASSPGLTGQYF
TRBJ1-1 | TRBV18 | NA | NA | TGTGCCAGCTCACCACAGTCAGCCAACACTGAAGCTTTCTTT | CASSPQSANTEAFF
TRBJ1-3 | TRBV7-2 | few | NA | TGTGCCAGCAGCAGAGATCAGGGAAACACCATATATTTT | CASSRDQGNTIYF
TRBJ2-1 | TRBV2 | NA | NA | TGTGCCACACAGACCCTAGCTGGGGGATACAATGAGCAGTTCTTC | CATQTLAGGYNEQFF
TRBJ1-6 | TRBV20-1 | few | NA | TGCAGTGCTAGAACAAACGGGCAGAATATTAATTCACCCCTCCACTTT | CSARTNGQNINSPLHF
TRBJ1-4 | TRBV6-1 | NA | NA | TGTGCCAGCAACTCCCTCGTAGGGGGGAATGAAAAACTGTTTTTT | CASNSLVGGNEKLFF
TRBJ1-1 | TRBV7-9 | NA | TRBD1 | TGTGCCAGCAGCCCAGGGGGCTCAGGAGCTTTCTTT | CASSPGGSGAFF
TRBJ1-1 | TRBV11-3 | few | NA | TGTGCCAGCAGCTCGGACAACCGAGGTACTGAAGCTTTCTTT | CASSSDNRGTEAFF
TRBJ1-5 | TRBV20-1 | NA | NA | TGCAGTGCTAGGGCCCTTAATCAGCCCCAGCATTTT | CSARALNQPQHF
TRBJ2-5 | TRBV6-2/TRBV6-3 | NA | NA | TGTGCCAGCAGTTACATCCGGGCCCTTCCCTACAATGAGCAGTACTTC | CASSYIRALPYNEQYF
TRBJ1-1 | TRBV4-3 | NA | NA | TGCGCCAGCAGCCAAGACCACGGAAGAGGGAACACTGAAGCTTTCTTT | CASSQDHGRGNTEAFF
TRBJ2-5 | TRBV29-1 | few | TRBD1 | TGCAGCGTTGGTGGCCAGGGGGTTCGAGAGACCCAGTACTTC | CSVGGQGVRETQYF
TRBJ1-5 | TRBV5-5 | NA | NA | TGTGCCAGCAGCCCGGGACGCCCGTTCAATCAGCCCCAGCATTTT | CASSPGRPFNQPQHF
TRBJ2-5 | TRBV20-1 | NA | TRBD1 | TGCAGTGCTAGAGGCGGGACAGGCGAAGAGACCCAGTACTTC | CSARGGTGEETQYF
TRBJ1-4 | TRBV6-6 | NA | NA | TGTGCCACGCGGGGGCGAGATAATGAAAAACTGTTTTTT | CATRGRDNEKLFF
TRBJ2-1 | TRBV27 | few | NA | TGTGCCAGCAGACTTTTGACAGTCCACAATGAGCAGTTCTTC | CASRLLTVHNEQFF
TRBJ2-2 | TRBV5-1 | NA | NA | TGCGCCAGCAGCTTGGGCCTTGGAGGGGTGTTCGACACCGGGGAGCTGTTTTTT | CASSLGLGGVFDTGELFF
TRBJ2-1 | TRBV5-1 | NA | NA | TGCGCCAGCAGCTTGTTCCCAGGGGAGGCCGATGAGCAGTTCTTC | CASSLFPGEADEQFF
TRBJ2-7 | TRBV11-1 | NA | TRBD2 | TGTGCCAGCAGCGCTGGAGCCGGGACTAACCCCTACGAGCAGTACTTC | CASSAGAGTNPYEQYF
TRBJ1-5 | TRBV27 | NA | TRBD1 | TGTGCCAGCCAGTTGATACAGGGGTCGAGTCAGCTCCAGCATTTT | CASQLIQGSSQLQHF
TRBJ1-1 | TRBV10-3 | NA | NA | TGTGCCATCAGTGAGGGTCCTAGGAACACTGAAGCTTTCTTT | CAISEGPRNTEAFF
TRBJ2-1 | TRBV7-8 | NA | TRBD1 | TGTGCCAGCAGCTTACTCGGGACAGTTAGCTCCTACAATGAGCAGTTCTTC | CASSLLGTVSSYNEQFF
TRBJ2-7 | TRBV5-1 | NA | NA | TGCGCCAGCAGCTTGACTCCTCAGGGTACTAGCTCCTACGAGCAGTACTTC | CASSLTPQGTSSYEQYF
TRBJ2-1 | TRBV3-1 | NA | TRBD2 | TGTGCCAGCAGTACTAGCGGGGGCTCCTACAATGAGCAGTTCTTC | CASSTSGGSYNEQFF
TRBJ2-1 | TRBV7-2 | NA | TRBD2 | TGTGCCAGCAGCTTAGGTCCAGCGGGGGTCTACAATGAGCAGTTCTTC | CASSLGPAGVYNEQFF
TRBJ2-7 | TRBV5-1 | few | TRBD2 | TGCGCCAGCAGCCGGACTAGCGGGGGAGTAAATTACGAGCAGTACTTC | CASSRTSGGVNYEQYF
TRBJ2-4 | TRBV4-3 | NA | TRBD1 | TGCGCCAGCAGCCAAGATTCAGGGGGTGGCAAAAACATTCAGTACTTC | CASSQDSGGGKNIQYF
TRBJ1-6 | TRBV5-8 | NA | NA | TGTGCCAGCAGCTTAAGGAATATGAATTCACCCCTCCACTTT | CASSLRNMNSPLHF
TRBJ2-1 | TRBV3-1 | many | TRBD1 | TGTGCCAGCAGTTCAGGGGGCTCCTACAATGAGCAGTTCTTC | CASSSGGSYNEQFF
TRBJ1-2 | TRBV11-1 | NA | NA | TGTGCCAGCAGCTTATCCGGGACACCCTATGGCTACACCTTC | CASSLSGTPYGYTF
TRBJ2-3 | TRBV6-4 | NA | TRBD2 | TGTGCCAGCAAACAGACTAGCGGGGGCGGAGATACGCAGTATTTT | CASKQTSGGGDTQYF